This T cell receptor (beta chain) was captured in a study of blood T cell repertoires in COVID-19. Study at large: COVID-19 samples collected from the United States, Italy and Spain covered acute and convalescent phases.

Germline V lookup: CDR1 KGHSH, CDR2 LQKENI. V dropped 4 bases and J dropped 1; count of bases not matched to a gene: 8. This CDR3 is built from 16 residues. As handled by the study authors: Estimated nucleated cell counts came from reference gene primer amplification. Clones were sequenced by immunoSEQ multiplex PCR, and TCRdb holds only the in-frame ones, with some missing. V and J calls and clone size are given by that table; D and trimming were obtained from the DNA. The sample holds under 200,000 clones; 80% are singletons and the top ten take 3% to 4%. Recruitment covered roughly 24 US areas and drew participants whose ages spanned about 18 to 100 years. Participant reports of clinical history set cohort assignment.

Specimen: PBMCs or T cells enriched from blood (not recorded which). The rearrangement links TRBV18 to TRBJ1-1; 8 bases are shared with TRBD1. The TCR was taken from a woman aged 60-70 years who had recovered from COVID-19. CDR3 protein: CASSLGQGIWNTEAFF. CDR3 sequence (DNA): TGTGCCAGCTCACTTGGACAGGGAATATGGAACACTGAAGCTTTCTTT.